This record concerns one TCR beta chain sequence. Its antigen is still unknown. The data belong to a study of vaccination effects on CD4 cells after COVID-19. V shed 5 bases and J 5 bases; nucleotides not matched to a gene: 8. Germline V lookup: CDR1 SGHTA, CDR2 FQGTGA. The CDR3 is 16 residues long. TCRdb's copy holds only in-frame clones and misses some; the assay was immunoSEQ multiplex PCR. The sample consists of some 63,000 clones, more than 60% of them appearing once. Study outcomes and limitations: Infection-derived and vaccine-derived clones contracted markedly late after vaccination.

With approximately ten days of culture completed, CD4+ T cells were isolated. Infection with SARS-CoV-2 occurred in the person between March and December 2020, and PCR confirmed it. The specimen comprised CD4+ T cells from PBMCs cultured without peptide, sampled before COVID-19 vaccination. The chain couples TRBV7-3 to TRBJ2-2, with 10 bases matching TRBD1. The sequence came from a human donor who had a prior SARS-CoV-2 infection. The CDR3 nucleotides are TGTGCCAGCAGCCCCCCCGGGACAGGGGTTACCGGGGAGCTGTTTTTT. This gives the protein CASSPPGTGVTGELFF.